This T cell receptor beta chain came from a study of STAT5B mutations in CD4+ large granular lymphocyte leukemia. The overall study: Healthy donors showed HLA-associated enrichment of the CDR3 'QG' motif. Overall study findings and caveats: Top patient clones used TRBV06 genes more often: 8/27 versus 2/35 in controls.

There are 14 residues in the CDR3. Germline V CDR1 and CDR2: MNHEY, SMNVEV (reference sequence). Trimming pared 5 bases from V and 8 bases from J, leaving 18 bases between. As regards this clone: Its antigen is as yet unknown.

Original processing methods: Lowest detectable productive clonotype frequency was 2.59 x 10-5. TCRdb's copy holds only in-frame clones and misses some; the assay was immunoSEQ multiplex PCR. That table furnishes V, J and clone size, whereas the DNA furnished D and trimming. Among about 45,000 clones listed, 80% to 90% were seen once. This receptor was identified in a human donor in good health. The V and J genes are TRBV27 and TRBJ1-1; TRBD1 is a possible D gene (5 bases). The sequenced material came from CD4+ T cells from blood buffy coats. In DNA form, the CDR3 reads TGTGCCAGCAGTCCCGTCCAAGGGGTGAGGGAAGCTTTCTTT. Amino acids: CASSPVQGVREAFF.